Below, 17 T cell receptor beta chains from the same sample are listed, as sequenced in a study of technical replicates of blood from several donors. The data were produced by immunoSEQ multiplex PCR, yet TCRdb's version contains in-frame clones alone and is incomplete. The sample carries some 64,000 clones, roughly 92% recorded once. The material sequenced was PBMCs. These receptors were taken from a human donor in good health. Some clones in this sample may be carry-over from other donors' samples.

The chain has TRBV5-1 and TRBJ2-5, with D tentatively TRBD1 (7 bases). The CDR3 loop spans 16 amino acids. Germline V gene sequence: CDR1 SGHRS, CDR2 YFSETQ. Trimming cost V 0 bases and J 0 bases, with 12 bases left between them. The CDR3 sequence: CASSLAPGGYQETQYF. The DNA for the CDR3 is TGCGCCAGCAGCTTGGCACCAGGGGGGTACCAAGAGACCCAGTACTTC.

The gene calls are TRBV30 and TRBJ2-7; 9 bases are shared with TRBD1. J gave up 2 bases and V 7 bases, and 3 bases lay outside the gene matches. CDR1 GTSNPN and CDR2 SVGIG come from the germline V gene (reference sequence). The CDR3 is made up of 12 amino acids. As DNA, the CDR3 is TGTGCCTTAAGGACAGGGGCCTACGAGCAGTACTTC. Its protein is CALRTGAYEQYF.

This clone was seen a handful of times. This chain uses TRBV12-5 with TRBJ1-2; TRBD1 matches at 10 bases. The germline V gene has CDR1 LGHNT and CDR2 FRNRAP. Losses at the gene ends were 6 bases for V and 7 bases for J; bases not matched to a gene: 8. There are 14 residues in the CDR3. The CDR3 loop is CASGLDRGQAGYTF. The CDR3 coding sequence is TGTGCTAGTGGCCTAGACAGGGGGCAAGCTGGCTACACCTTC.

V and J are TRBV28 and TRBJ1-2; tentative D call: TRBD1 (5 bases). This CDR3 comprises 14 residues. Trimming cost V 7 bases and J 1 base, with 13 bases left between them. The germline V gene encodes CDR1 MDHEN and CDR2 SYDVKM. CDR3 nucleotides: TGTGCCAGCACCTCGGGGGGGGGTAACTATGGCTACACCTTC. It encodes CASTSGGGNYGYTF.

J is TRBJ2-5 and V is TRBV7-9, with no clear D. This CDR3 region has 13 residues. Trimming pared 5 bases from V and 5 bases from J, leaving 12 bases between. CDR1 and CDR2 from the germline V gene are SEHNR and FQNEAQ (reference sequence). Written as DNA, the CDR3 is TGTGCCAGCAGCCCCCTCGCGTCCGAGACCCAGTACTTC. Its protein product is CASSPLASETQYF.

This rearrangement joins TRBV7-6 to TRBJ2-7; D possibly corresponds to TRBD1 (6 bases). This CDR3 is 14 amino acids long. V dropped 3 bases and J dropped 5 bases, with 14 bases sitting between them. Germline assignment: CDR1 SGHVS and CDR2 FNYEAQ. Here the CDR3 DNA reads TGTGCCAGCAGCTTGCAGGGGTCCTTCGACGAGCAGTACTTC. Translation gives CASSLQGSFDEQYF.

The chain joins TRBV5-1 to TRBJ2-2; D is perhaps TRBD2 (6 bases). V lost 4 bases and J lost 1, with 14 bases in between. CDR3 length: 16 residues. CDR1 and CDR2 (germline): SGHRS, YFSETQ. This CDR3 reads CASSPGWGVNTGELFF. The CDR3 bases are TGCGCCAGCAGCCCCGGTTGGGGGGTGAACACCGGGGAGCTGTTTTTT. Looking up the rest from reference TRBV5-1 and TRBJ2-2 gives the full variable domain: KAGVTQTPRYLIKTRGQQVTLSCSPISGHRSVSWYQQTPGQGLQFLFEYFSETQRNKGNFPGRFSGRQFSNSRSEMNVSTLELGDSALYLCASSPGWGVNTGELFFGEGSRLTVL.

The rearrangement uses TRBV5-4 and TRBJ2-7; 8 bases are a match to TRBD2. From germline, CDR1 is SGHNT and CDR2 YYREEE (reference sequence). V was clipped by 4 bases and J by 3 bases; unmatched bases: 6. The CDR3 consists of 14 residues. The CDR3 region has the DNA TGTGCCAGCAGCCGTAGGGGACTAGACTACGAGCAGTACTTC. Amino acids: CASSRRGLDYEQYF.

This sequence joins TRBV2 and TRBJ2-1, with TRBD2 identical over 8 bases. The germline gives CDR1 SNHLY, CDR2 FYNNEI. There are 15 residues in the CDR3. Trimming at V came to 4 bases and at J to 0 bases, leaving 2 bases not matched to a gene. Here the CDR3 DNA reads TGTGCCAGCAGTGGGAGCGGGAGCTCCTACAATGAGCAGTTCTTC. Its protein is CASSGSGSSYNEQFF.

The chain carries TRBV29-1 and TRBJ1-2; TRBD1 matches 7 bases. The CDR3 sequence is 12 residues long. The V and J ends lost 5 bases and 4 bases, in that order; junction bases with no gene match: 4. The germline gives CDR1 SQVTM, CDR2 ANQGSEA. The CDR3 is CSVPTGLYGYTF. The CDR3 DNA reads TGCAGCGTTCCGACAGGGCTCTATGGCTACACCTTC. Full variable domain (rest looked up from reference TRBV29-1 and TRBJ1-2): SAVISQKPSRDICQRGTSLTIQCQVDSQVTMMFWYRQQPGQSLTLIATANQGSEATYESGFVIDKFPISRPNLTFSTLTVSNMSPEDSSIYLCSVPTGLYGYTFGSGTRLTVV.

In DNA, the CDR3 is TGTGCCAGCAGCTTGACGATGGGGGCTTCCAGTACCTATGGCTACACCTTC. Translating it yields CASSLTMGASSTYGYTF. The rearrangement links TRBV5-8 to TRBJ1-2, with a tentative D call TRBD1 (6 bases). CDR1 and CDR2 from the germline V gene are SGHTS and YDEGEE. Between the trimmed V and J ends, which lost 1 base and 4 bases, there was a span of 20 bases. The CDR3 totals 17 residues.

J is TRBJ2-7 and V is TRBV5-6, with 12 nucleotides matching TRBD1. This CDR3 is 16 amino acids long. The V segment lost 4 bases and the J segment 6 bases; nucleotides outside the gene matches: 11. Germline lookup yields CDR1 SGHDT and CDR2 YYEEEE. The CDR3 loop is CASSTPSGTGGVEQYF. The DNA of the CDR3 is TGTGCCAGCAGCACGCCGAGCGGGACAGGGGGCGTCGAGCAGTACTTC. The full variable domain, rest sourced from reference TRBV5-6 and TRBJ2-7, is DAGVTQSPTHLIKTRGQQVTLRCSPKSGHDTVSWYQQALGQGPQFIFQYYEEEERQRGNFPDRFSGHQFPNYSSELNVNALLLGDSALYLCASSTPSGTGGVEQYFGPGTRLTVT.

This rearrangement joins TRBV7-9 to TRBJ2-1, with D perhaps TRBD2 (6 bases). The ends were cut back, 5 bases at V and 5 bases at J, with 16 bases in the middle. Germline V CDR1 and CDR2: SEHNR, FQNEAQ (reference sequence). This CDR3 region has 15 residues. The CDR3 region has the DNA TGTGCCAGCAGCCTTGGGACTTCGGATAACAATGAGCAGTTCTTC. This gives the protein CASSLGTSDNNEQFF.

The V gene is TRBV6-5, the J gene TRBJ1-1; D unresolved. V was trimmed by 6 bases and J by 0 bases, leaving 8 bases between them. Germline CDR1 and CDR2: MNHEY and SVGAGI. This CDR3 contains 13 residues. The CDR3 protein is CASRATLNTEAFF. The CDR3 region has the DNA TGTGCCAGCAGGGCAACACTGAACACTGAAGCTTTCTTT.

The gene calls are TRBV30 and TRBJ2-7; tentatively, D is TRBD1 (5 bases). This CDR3 comprises 12 residues. V lost 0 bases to trimming and J lost 4 bases, with 7 bases between them. Germline CDR1 reads GTSNPN; CDR2 reads SVGIG (reference sequence). In DNA, the CDR3 is TGTGCCTGGAGTGTAGGGGCGTACGAGCAGTACTTC. Its translation is CAWSVGAYEQYF.

The rearrangement joins TRBV5-4 to TRBJ1-1; D is perhaps TRBD1 (5 bases). V gave up 1 base and J gave up 5 bases, with 12 bases separating them. The CDR3 loop spans 14 amino acids. Germline CDR1 SGHNT, CDR2 YYREEE (reference sequence). CDR3: CASSLYIKGTEAFF. As DNA, the CDR3 is TGTGCCAGCAGCTTGTATATCAAGGGGACTGAAGCTTTCTTT.

The chain carries TRBV7-9 and TRBJ2-7, with D possibly TRBD1 on 5 matching bases. The V gene lost 1 base and the J gene lost 0 bases, with 7 bases spanning the gap. The CDR3 runs 14 residues. Germline V gene sequence: CDR1 SEHNR, CDR2 FQNEAQ (reference sequence). Here the CDR3 reads CASSLGGASYEQYF. The CDR3 coding sequence is TGTGCCAGCAGCTTAGGGGGCGCCTCCTACGAGCAGTACTTC.